This TCR beta chain was recovered during a study of radiotherapy plus CTLA-4 blockade in lung cancer. Clones were sequenced by immunoSEQ multiplex PCR, and TCRdb holds only the in-frame ones, with some missing. The sample contains around 110,000 clones, about 84% of which appear only once. General study points: Early blood T cell clone dynamics, with interferon-beta, were reported to best predict response. Blood saw expansion of tumor-derived TCR clones after radiotherapy plus ipilimumab.

About this clone: Its target is not known.

Focal radiation and CTLA-4 blockade (ipilimumab) were tested in chemo-refractory metastatic non-small-cell lung cancer patients. This sequence originates from a human donor with non-small cell lung cancer that progressed on radiotherapy plus ipilimumab. Some clones in this sample may be carry-over from other donors' samples. The material sequenced was peripheral blood, taken from a patient treated with radiotherapy plus ipilimumab.

CDR3 in amino acids: CASSGGAGPYEQYF. The DNA for the CDR3 is TGTGCCAGCTCCGGAGGGGCTGGTCCCTACGAGCAGTACTTC. The chain couples TRBV10-3 to TRBJ2-7, with D possibly being TRBD2 (6 bases). Between the trimmed V and J ends, which lost 10 bases and 2 bases, there was a span of 18 bases. The CDR3 is 14 residues long. Germline CDR1 reads ENHRY; CDR2 reads SYGVKD.